A single sample gave rise to the 11 T cell receptor beta chains below, sequenced in a study of T-cell memory formation after mild COVID-19 (dated by TCRdb to the early 2020s). The library relied on 5' RACE. Sequencing was carried out with an Illumina NovaSeq 6000. TCRdb itself trimmed the public reads at Q25 with fastp, ran MiXCR and retained productive beta chains. Merged by CDR3 protein, the rows form single entries marked with the most common genes and DNA. For this sample the table gives over 450,000 distinct CDR3 sequences, of which about a fifth were detected only once. The biggest ten clones account for about an eighth of the sample. The sequenced sample consisted of PBMCs or a T cell subset sorted from them (not recorded which). The receptors stem from an adult woman who had mild COVID-19 (a few samples of this study predate the infection). The sample titles of this study are shuffled in the database, so cell type and time point are left out; the donor was told from shared clones.

This clonotype has a handful of counts. CDR3 DNA sequence: TGTGCCAGTTACGATGTGGGGGGAATTAGCAATCAGCCCCAGCATTTT. This sequence encodes CASYDVGGISNQPQHF. This chain uses TRBV19 with TRBJ1-5, with a weak D call TRBD1 (5 bases). CDR1 LNHDA and CDR2 SQIVND come from the germline V gene (reference sequence). This CDR3 has 16 amino acids. The V end was cut by 8 bases, the J end by 0 bases, with 17 bases between.

The chain joins TRBV20-1 to TRBJ2-1; 12 bases are shared with TRBD2. After removal of 5 bases from V and 8 bases from J, the junction contained 4 bases not matched to a gene. The germline V gene encodes CDR1 DFQATT and CDR2 SNEGSKA (reference sequence). The CDR3 has 13 residues. In DNA, the CDR3 is TGCAGTGCTCCGGGACTAGCGGGTGATGAGCAGTTCTTC. Amino acids: CSAPGLAGDEQFF.

The chain has TRBV29-1 and TRBJ1-1, with D unclear. The CDR3 extends over 12 amino acids. Looked up from germline, CDR1 is SQVTM and CDR2 is ANQGSEA. V lost 5 bases, J lost 4 bases, and 11 bases lay in between. CDR3 protein: CSVQARFTEAFF. Here the CDR3 DNA reads TGCAGCGTTCAGGCCCGGTTCACTGAAGCTTTCTTT.

This chain joins TRBV3-1 and TRBJ2-1, with 9 bases identical to TRBD2. Germline CDR1 is LGHDT and CDR2 is YNNKEL (reference sequence). V dropped 1 base and J dropped 7; count of bases not matched to a gene: 2. The CDR3 extends over 14 amino acids. For the CDR3, the DNA is TGTGCCAGCAGCCAAGTAAGCGGGAGGAATGAGCAGTTCTTC. As protein: CASSQVSGRNEQFF.

The chain links TRBV14 to TRBJ2-7; no clear D gene. V dropped 2 bases and J dropped 7 bases, with 15 bases sitting between them. CDR1 SGHDN and CDR2 FVKESK come from the germline V gene. The CDR3 is made up of 14 amino acids. The CDR3: CASSQNGQRVEQYF. CDR3 nucleotides: TGTGCCAGCAGCCAAAATGGCCAACGGGTAGAGCAGTACTTC.

The V gene is TRBV5-6, the J gene TRBJ2-5; 11 nucleotides line up with TRBD2. There are 16 residues in the CDR3. Per the germline V gene, CDR1 is SGHDT and CDR2 is YYEEEE. Trimming removed 4 bases from V and 5 bases from J; junction bases left unmatched: 10. For the CDR3, the DNA is TGTGCCAGCAGCAACATAGCGGGGGGGCCTTGGGAGACCCAGTACTTC. This gives the protein CASSNIAGGPWETQYF.

V usage is TRBV12-3 or TRBV12-4 and J usage is TRBJ2-5; D ambiguous. This CDR3 has 15 amino acids. The germline V and J ends were trimmed by 5 bases and 5 bases, with 18 bases remaining between them. CDR3 sequence (DNA): TGTGCCAGCAGTACCAACACCCGAATCGGGGAGACCCAGTACTTC. Translating it yields CASSTNTRIGETQYF.

This chain connects TRBV6-5 to TRBJ2-1, with 10 positions matching TRBD2. CDR3 length: 16 amino acids. Losses at the gene ends were 6 bases for V and 4 bases for J; bases not matched to a gene: 9. Germline-derived CDR1 and CDR2 are MNHEY and SVGAGI. The CDR3 DNA sequence: TGTGCCAGCAGGCCCCTGGGACTAGCGAGTTACAATGAGCAGTTCTTC. Protein product: CASRPLGLASYNEQFF.

This clonotype was picked up a small number of times. CDR3 nucleotides: TGCAGTGCTAGAGGACTAGCGACTCAAGAGACCCAGTACTTC. It is translated as CSARGLATQETQYF. The chain links TRBV20-1 to TRBJ2-5; the match to TRBD2 covers 8 bases. CDR3 length: 14 residues. Trimming removed 1 base from V and 2 bases from J; junction bases left unmatched: 3. Germline CDR1 and CDR2: DFQATT and SNEGSKA (reference sequence).

This clonotype was recorded once. The chain is built from TRBV5-1 and TRBJ1-1; D call uncertain. Trimming took 4 bases from V and 1 from J, leaving 8 bases between them. This CDR3 comprises 13 residues. The germline V gene has CDR1 SGHRS and CDR2 YFSETQ. CDR3 residues: CASSRAPNTEAFF. The CDR3 region has the DNA TGCGCCAGCAGCCGAGCCCCGAACACTGAAGCTTTCTTT.

The chain carries TRBV24-1 and TRBJ2-1; 10 nucleotides agree with TRBD2. The germline gives CDR1 KGHDR, CDR2 SFDVKD. After removal of 8 bases from V and 7 bases from J, the junction contained 13 bases not matched to a gene. The CDR3 has 16 amino acids. CDR3 loop: CATMGSSGSPGNEQFF. The CDR3 DNA is TGTGCCACCATGGGGTCTAGCGGGAGTCCCGGAAATGAGCAGTTCTTC.